This T cell receptor (beta chain) was profiled in a study of CD8+CD57+ T cells in acquired aplastic anemia. At the level of the study: Average DNA yield from sorted CD4+ and CD8+ cells was about 2.9 ug.

Sequencing involved patients with CD8+CD57+ cell expansion previously shown by flow cytometry. According to the study, genomic DNA was the template for TCR beta VDJ and CDR3 profiling. MiXCR, applied by TCRdb to the reads, yields one record per CDR3 protein. The sample consists of about 200,000 distinct CDR3 sequences, 65% of them appearing once. This clonotype came up a few times. Germline V lookup: CDR1 SGHVS, CDR2 FNYEAQ. The CDR3 runs 14 residues. The V gene end was trimmed by 6 bases and the J gene end by 6 bases; junction bases not matched to a gene: 7. The V gene is TRBV7-6, the J gene TRBJ2-3; the match to TRBD1 covers 9 bases. This receptor was taken from a human donor with aplastic anemia. Input material: sorted CD4+, CD8+, or CD8+CD57+ T cells (not recorded which) from PBMCs. CDR3 nucleotides: TGTGCCAGCAGGGGACAGGGAGGTGTCGATACGCAGTATTTT. Protein sequence: CASRGQGGVDTQYF. Looking up the rest from reference TRBV7-6 and TRBJ2-3 gives the full variable domain: GAGVSQSPRYKVTKRGQDVALRCDPISGHVSLYWYRQALGQGPEFLTYFNYEAQQDKSGLPNDRFSAERPEGSISTLTIQRTEQRDSAMYRCASRGQGGVDTQYFGPGTRLTVL.